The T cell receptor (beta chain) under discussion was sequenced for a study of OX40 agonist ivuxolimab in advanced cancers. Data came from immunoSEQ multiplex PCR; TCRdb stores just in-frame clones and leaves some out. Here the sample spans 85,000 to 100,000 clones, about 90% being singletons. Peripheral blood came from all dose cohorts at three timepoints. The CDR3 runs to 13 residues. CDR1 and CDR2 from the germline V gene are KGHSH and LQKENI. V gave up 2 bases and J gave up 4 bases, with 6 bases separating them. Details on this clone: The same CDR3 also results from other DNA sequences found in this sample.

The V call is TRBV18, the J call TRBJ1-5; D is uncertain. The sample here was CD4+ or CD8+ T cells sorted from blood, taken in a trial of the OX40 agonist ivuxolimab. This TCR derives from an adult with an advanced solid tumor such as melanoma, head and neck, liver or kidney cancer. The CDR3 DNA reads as TGTGCCAGCTCACCAGGCAATAATCAGCCCCAGCATTTT. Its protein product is CASSPGNNQPQHF.